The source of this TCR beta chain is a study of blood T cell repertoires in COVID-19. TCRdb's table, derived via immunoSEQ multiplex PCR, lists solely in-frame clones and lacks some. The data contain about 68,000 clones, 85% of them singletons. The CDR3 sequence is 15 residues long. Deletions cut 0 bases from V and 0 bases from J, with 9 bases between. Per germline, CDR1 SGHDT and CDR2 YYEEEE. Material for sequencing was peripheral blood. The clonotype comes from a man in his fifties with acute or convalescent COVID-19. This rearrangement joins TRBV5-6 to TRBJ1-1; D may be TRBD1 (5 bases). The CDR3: CASSLVGRVNTEAFF. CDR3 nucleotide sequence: TGTGCCAGCAGCTTGGTCGGCAGGGTGAACACTGAAGCTTTCTTT.